This T cell receptor beta chain appears in the sequencing data of a study of blood T cell repertoires in COVID-19. The overall study: There were acute and convalescent COVID-19 samples, and they came from the United States, Italy and Spain.

The CDR3 totals 14 residues. Germline V gene sequence: CDR1 LNHNV, CDR2 YYDKDF (reference sequence). Losses at the gene ends were 5 bases for V and 8 bases for J; bases not matched to a gene: 11. The authors' processing: Amplification with reference gene primers provided the estimates of nucleated cell counts. Sequencing was performed with immunoSEQ multiplex PCR; in TCRdb, only in-frame clones are kept and a portion is missing. V and J calls plus clone size are reproduced from that table; the DNA served to infer D and trimming. The data hold 180,000 or so clones, with roughly 86% observed a single time.

This chain uses TRBV15 with TRBJ1-2; 7 bases line up with TRBD1. The sequence derives from a man aged 70 or older with acute or convalescent COVID-19. Sequencing was performed on peripheral blood. The CDR3 loop reads CATSHARLGGGYTF. The DNA of the CDR3 is TGTGCCACCAGCCACGCCCGGCTAGGGGGCGGCTACACCTTC.